The rows below give T cell receptor beta chains drawn from one sample of a study of CD8+ T cells in alopecia areata. The repertoire was sequenced with immunoSEQ multiplex PCR; TCRdb's copy has only in-frame clones and lacks some. Among under 250,000 clones listed, approximately 72% were seen once. Sequenced here: CD4+ T cells sorted from blood, sampled at roughly week 45, from a patient treated with tofacitinib. The receptors derive from a human donor with alopecia areata. Both conserved end residues are part of each CDR3. D genes are given only for firm matches. Expanded clones are given a class, and other clones once, few, many or no size at all.

V: TRBV11-2; D: .; J: TRBJ2-7; size: .; DNA: TGTGCCAGCGGGGGGGCTAGTAAGTCCTACGAGCAGTACTTC; CDR3: CASGGASKSYEQYF
V: TRBV7-7; D: .; J: TRBJ2-1; size: .; DNA: TGTGCCAGCAGCTTAGATTTAACCAATGAGCAGTTCTTC; CDR3: CASSLDLTNEQFF
V: TRBV29-1; D: .; J: TRBJ2-7; size: few; DNA: TGCAGCGTTGAGTCATCTTATTACGAGCAGTACTTC; CDR3: CSVESSYYEQYF
V: TRBV7-2; D: TRBD1; J: TRBJ2-2; size: .; DNA: TGTGCCAGCAGCTTGGGACAGGGTACCGGGGAGCTGTTTTTT; CDR3: CASSLGQGTGELFF
V: TRBV21-1; D: .; J: TRBJ2-5; size: .; DNA: TGTGCCAGCAGCAAAGGGATTAGCCTAGCAACAAAATCGGAGACCCAGTACTTC; CDR3: CASSKGISLATKSETQYF
V: TRBV2; D: TRBD1; J: TRBJ1-6; size: few; DNA: TGTGCCAGCAGGCCAGGACAGGGCACCGCTAATTCACCCCTCCACTTT; CDR3: CASRPGQGTANSPLHF
V: TRBV7-9; D: TRBD1; J: TRBJ1-5; size: few; DNA: TGTGCCAGCAGCCGACAGGGCGGTCAGCCCCAGCATTTT; CDR3: CASSRQGGQPQHF
V: TRBV5-1; D: TRBD1; J: TRBJ1-5; size: .; DNA: TGCGCCAGCAGCGAAGGGACAGGGGGCGGTCAGCCCCAGCATTTT; CDR3: CASSEGTGGGQPQHF
V: TRBV7-9; D: TRBD1; J: TRBJ2-1; size: .; DNA: TGTGCCAGCGGCCGGACAGGGGGAGGCGGAGAGCAGTTCTTC; CDR3: CASGRTGGGGEQFF
V: TRBV20-1; D: TRBD2; J: TRBJ2-1; size: .; DNA: TGCAGTGCTAGGGCCGGGACTAGTAAGTTCTTC; CDR3: CSARAGTSKFF
V: TRBV29-1; D: TRBD1; J: TRBJ1-1; size: .; DNA: TGCAGCGGAGCGACAGGGCGAATGAACACTGAAGCTTTCTTT; CDR3: CSGATGRMNTEAFF